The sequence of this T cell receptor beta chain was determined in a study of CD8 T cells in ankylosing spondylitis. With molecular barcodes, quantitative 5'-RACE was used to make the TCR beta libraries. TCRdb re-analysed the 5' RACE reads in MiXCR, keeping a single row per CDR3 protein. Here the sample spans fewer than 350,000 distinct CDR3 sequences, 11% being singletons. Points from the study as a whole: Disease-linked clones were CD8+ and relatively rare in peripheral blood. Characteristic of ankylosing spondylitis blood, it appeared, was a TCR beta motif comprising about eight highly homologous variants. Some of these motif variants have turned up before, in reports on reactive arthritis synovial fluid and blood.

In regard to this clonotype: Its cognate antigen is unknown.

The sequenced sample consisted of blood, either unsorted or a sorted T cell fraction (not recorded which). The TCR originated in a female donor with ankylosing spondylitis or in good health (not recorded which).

The CDR3 DNA is TGTGCCAGCAGTGGTGGGACAGGGATACGTTATGGCTACACCTTC. This encodes CASSGGTGIRYGYTF. The genes are TRBV2 and TRBJ1-2; TRBD1 matches at 9 bases. Germline lookup yields CDR1 SNHLY and CDR2 FYNNEI. This CDR3 contains 15 residues. V shed 4 bases and J 5 bases; nucleotides not matched to a gene: 8.